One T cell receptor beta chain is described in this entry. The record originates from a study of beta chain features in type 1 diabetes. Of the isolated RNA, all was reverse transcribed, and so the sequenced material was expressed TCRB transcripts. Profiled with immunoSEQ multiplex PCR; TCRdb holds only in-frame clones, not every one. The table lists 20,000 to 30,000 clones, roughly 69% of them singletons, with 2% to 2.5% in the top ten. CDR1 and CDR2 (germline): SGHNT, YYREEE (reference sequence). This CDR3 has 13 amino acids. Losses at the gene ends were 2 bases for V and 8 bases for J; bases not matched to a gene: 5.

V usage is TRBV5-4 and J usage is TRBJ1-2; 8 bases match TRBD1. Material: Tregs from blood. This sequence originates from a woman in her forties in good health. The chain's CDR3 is CASSLEQGGGYTF. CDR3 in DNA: TGTGCCAGCAGCTTAGAACAGGGGGGAGGCTACACCTTC.